This entry lists 28 T cell receptor beta chains sequenced from one sample in a study of OX40 agonist ivuxolimab in advanced cancers. The protocol was immunoSEQ multiplex PCR, while the TCRdb copy is restricted to in-frame clones and leaves out a portion. The profile covers 87,000 or so clones, with roughly 89% appearing a single time and 1.5% to 2% taken by the ten largest. The sample consisted of CD4+ or CD8+ T cells sorted from blood, taken in a trial of the OX40 agonist ivuxolimab. Receptors were obtained from an adult with an advanced solid tumor such as melanoma, head and neck, liver or kidney cancer.

The rearrangement joins TRBV15 to TRBJ2-5; maybe TRBD1 (5 bases). Germline loops: CDR1 LNHNV, CDR2 YYDKDF (reference sequence). The CDR3 covers 16 residues. Trimming left V 3 bases short and J 2 bases short, with 16 bases between. The CDR3 loop is CATSRPPAAGQETQYF. The CDR3 DNA reads TGTGCCACCAGCAGGCCTCCGGCGGCAGGGCAAGAGACCCAGTACTTC.

This clone has only one observation. The chain is built from TRBV2 and TRBJ2-7; 7 bases match TRBD2. The CDR3 loop spans 12 amino acids. V lost 7 bases to trimming and J lost 7 bases; unmatched junction nucleotides: 7. Germline-derived CDR1 and CDR2 are SNHLY and FYNNEI. CDR3 residues: CASTGNGGEQYF. As DNA, the CDR3 is TGTGCCAGCACTGGGAACGGGGGGGAGCAGTACTTC. Full variable domain (missing parts from reference TRBV2 and TRBJ2-7): EPEVTQTPSHQVTQMGQEVILRCVPISNHLYFYWYRQILGQKVEFLVSFYNNEISEKSEIFDDQFSVERPDGSNFTLKIRSTKLEDSAMYFCASTGNGGEQYFGPGTRLTVT.

This clone was seen a few times. CDR3 residues: CASSPQGGTGNTIYF. The DNA for the CDR3 is TGTGCCAGCTCACCACAGGGAGGGACTGGAAACACCATATATTTT. The chain couples TRBV18 to TRBJ1-3; D unresolved. The V end was cut by 1 base, the J end by 2 bases, with 9 bases between. Germline assignment: CDR1 KGHSH and CDR2 LQKENI. The CDR3 totals 15 residues.

The genes are TRBV7-6 and TRBJ1-2, with 7 bases identical to TRBD1. Germline trimming cut 5 bases from V and 5 bases from J; bases unmatched to any gene: 17. This CDR3 has 17 amino acids. CDR1 is SGHVS, CDR2 FNYEAQ, per germline. CDR3 sequence: CASSPFDSGTEGYGYTF. The DNA for the CDR3 is TGTGCCAGCAGCCCCTTTGATTCCGGGACAGAGGGGTATGGCTACACCTTC.

The chain has TRBV11-2 and TRBJ1-3, with D possibly being TRBD1 (5 bases). There are 17 residues in the CDR3. The V gene's germline CDR1 is SGHAT and CDR2 FQNNGV. Trimming removed 6 bases from V and 0 bases from J, with 18 bases in between. CDR3 in amino acids: CASRSRIGVGSGNTIYF. The DNA for the CDR3 is TGTGCCAGCAGGAGCCGGATAGGGGTCGGCTCTGGAAACACCATATATTTT.

The gene calls are TRBV7-9 and TRBJ2-7; 7 bases align to TRBD1. CDR1 is SEHNR, CDR2 FQNEAQ, per germline (reference sequence). This CDR3 contains 14 residues. The V and J ends lost 7 bases and 1 base, in that order; junction bases with no gene match: 7. The CDR3 region has the DNA TGTGCCAGCAACTCGGACAGGCTTTCCTACGAGCAGTACTTC. Protein product: CASNSDRLSYEQYF.

Only one count was recorded for this clone. The genes are TRBV9 and TRBJ2-3; 8 bases are a match to TRBD1. The V gene end was trimmed by 2 bases and the J gene end by 1 base; junction bases not matched to a gene: 3. The CDR3 extends over 15 amino acids. Looked up from germline, CDR1 is SGDLS and CDR2 is YYNGEE. The CDR3 reads CASSVTGVGTDTQYF. CDR3 sequence (DNA): TGTGCCAGCAGCGTGACAGGGGTAGGCACAGATACGCAGTATTTT.

The J gene is TRBJ2-7, the V gene TRBV5-5; 10 positions match TRBD1. This CDR3 is built from 15 residues. V gave up 4 bases and J gave up 0 bases; unmatched junction bases: 4. Germline CDR1 reads SGHKS; CDR2 reads YYEKEE (reference sequence). The CDR3 bases are TGTGCCAGCAGCCTCCGGACAGGGGGCTCCTACGAGCAGTACTTC. It codes for CASSLRTGGSYEQYF. The full variable domain, in which reference TRBV5-5 and TRBJ2-7 provide the parts outside the CDR3, is DAGVTQSPTHLIKTRGQQVTLRCSPISGHKSVSWYQQVLGQGPQFIFQYYEKEERGRGNFPDRFSARQFPNYSSELNVNALLLGDSALYLCASSLRTGGSYEQYFGPGTRLTVT.

This clone was seen once. The J gene is TRBJ1-1, the V gene TRBV19; D is perhaps TRBD1 (6 bases). V gave up 4 bases and J gave up 3 bases, with 12 bases separating them. This CDR3 has 14 residues. Germline CDR1 reads LNHDA; CDR2 reads SQIVND (reference sequence). CDR3 nucleotide sequence: TGTGCCAGTAGTAAAAGGGGGTGGGACACTGAAGCTTTCTTT. Its protein is CASSKRGWDTEAFF.

The V and J genes are TRBV11-2 and TRBJ2-7; 7 nucleotides agree with TRBD1. From germline, CDR1 is SGHAT and CDR2 FQNNGV. J lost 0 bases, V lost 5 bases, and 10 bases had no gene match. The CDR3 is made up of 16 amino acids. Here the CDR3 reads CASSPTRGLNSYEQYF. Written as DNA, the CDR3 is TGTGCCAGCAGCCCGACAAGGGGGCTAAACTCCTACGAGCAGTACTTC.

This clone came up a few times. The gene calls are TRBV20-1 and TRBJ2-1; D possibly uses TRBD1 or TRBD2 (5 bases each). The germline V gene has CDR1 DFQATT and CDR2 SNEGSKA (reference sequence). The CDR3 spans 11 residues. Between the trimmed V and J ends, which lost 7 bases and 7 bases, there was a span of 11 bases. The CDR3 spells CSGLGENEQFF. The CDR3 region has the DNA TGCAGTGGATTGGGGGAGAATGAGCAGTTCTTC.

This clone is medium-sized (0.01 to 0.1%) in the sample. This chain connects TRBV9 to TRBJ2-1, with unresolved D. CDR1 and CDR2 from the germline V gene are SGDLS and YYNGEE. This CDR3 spans 14 amino acids. Trimming shortened V by 0 bases and J by 9 bases, and 13 bases separated the two germline ends. The CDR3: CASSVVGRTVEQFF. The CDR3 nucleotides read TGTGCCAGCAGCGTAGTCGGCAGGACCGTTGAGCAGTTCTTC.

The rearrangement uses TRBV6-5 and TRBJ1-2; D is perhaps TRBD1 (6 bases). The germline V gene has CDR1 MNHEY and CDR2 SVGAGI. V was shortened by 7 bases and J by 6 bases, with 12 bases between the two germline ends. CDR3 length equals 12 residues. CDR3 bases: TGTGCCAGCAACCGACAGGAAGATGGCTACACCTTC. It specifies CASNRQEDGYTF.

The chain uses TRBV7-9 and TRBJ1-2, with no clear D. The germline V gene has CDR1 SEHNR and CDR2 FQNEAQ (reference sequence). The V gene lost 6 bases and the J gene lost 8 bases, with 16 bases spanning the gap. CDR3 size: 13 residues. The chain's CDR3 is CASSRDDPGGYTF. The CDR3 bases are TGTGCCAGCAGTCGTGATGACCCCGGAGGCTACACCTTC.

The chain links TRBV5-5 to TRBJ2-7; 16 bases are shared with TRBD2. The length of the CDR3 is 16 residues. V was pared by 2 bases and J by 6 bases, with 5 bases of the junction left unmatched. The V gene's germline CDR1 is SGHKS and CDR2 YYEKEE (reference sequence). As DNA, the CDR3 is TGTGCCAGCAGCTTAGGGACTAGCGGGAGGGTCTTCGAGCAGTACTTC. This encodes CASSLGTSGRVFEQYF.

The rearrangement links TRBV7-3 to TRBJ2-7; the D gene could be TRBD1 or TRBD2 (6 bases each). CDR1 is SGHTA, CDR2 FQGTGA, per germline. V dropped 5 bases and J dropped 4 bases, with 21 bases sitting between them. CDR3 length: 16 amino acids. The CDR3 bases are TGTGCCAGCAGCCCGGGGGCAGGCCCCCCTAGTTACGAGCAGTACTTC. Translated: CASSPGAGPPSYEQYF.

The V gene is TRBV19, the J gene TRBJ2-2; D gene unclear. Trimming removed 5 bases at V and 6 bases at J, with 13 bases between. The CDR3 runs 14 residues. Per the germline V gene, CDR1 is LNHDA and CDR2 is SQIVND (reference sequence). The CDR3 region is CASSDSRLSGELFF. The CDR3 DNA follows: TGTGCCAGTAGTGATTCCCGTTTGTCCGGGGAGCTGTTTTTT.

The rearrangement uses TRBV11-2 and TRBJ1-5; D perhaps matches TRBD1 (5 bases). Deletions cut 6 bases from V and 4 bases from J, with 16 bases between. Germline loops: CDR1 SGHAT, CDR2 FQNNGV. The CDR3 has 15 residues. CDR3: CASSTTGARNQPQHF. The CDR3 DNA reads as TGTGCCAGCAGTACGACCGGGGCGCGGAATCAGCCCCAGCATTTT.

The CDR3 nucleotides read TGTGCCTGGAGTGGCTCCTACGAGCAGTACTTC. This translates into CAWSGSYEQYF. J is TRBJ2-7 and V is TRBV30; D gene unclear. Germline V CDR1 and CDR2: GTSNPN, SVGIG (reference sequence). V lost 1 base and J 0 bases, leaving 1 base between the germline ends. This CDR3 region has 11 residues. Variable domain in full (rest from reference TRBV30 and TRBJ2-7): SQTIHQWPATLVQPVGSPLSLECTVEGTSNPNLYWYRQAAGRGLQLLFYSVGIGQISSEVPQNLSASRPQDRQFILSSKKLLLSDSGFYLCAWSGSYEQYFGPGTRLTVT.

The chain has TRBV5-1 and TRBJ1-1, with D possibly being TRBD1 (5 bases). Deletions cut 2 bases from V and 1 base from J, with 9 bases between. The CDR3 sequence is 14 residues long. The V gene's germline CDR1 is SGHRS and CDR2 YFSETQ. CDR3 amino acids: CASSFGQGNTEAFF. Written as DNA, the CDR3 is TGCGCCAGCAGCTTCGGGCAGGGGAACACTGAAGCTTTCTTT.

The chain is built from TRBV11-2 and TRBJ1-5; 7 bases match TRBD1. There are 15 residues in the CDR3. From germline, CDR1 is SGHAT and CDR2 FQNNGV. Unmatched junction bases numbered 7, after V lost 5 bases and J lost 3 bases. The CDR3 DNA sequence: TGTGCCAGCAGCGGGCAGGGGGGGAACAATCAGCCCCAGCATTTT. Protein: CASSGQGGNNQPQHF. Based on the CDR3 plus reference TRBV11-2 and TRBJ1-5, the full variable domain is EAGVAQSPRYKIIEKRQSVAFWCNPISGHATLYWYQQILGQGPKLLIQFQNNGVVDDSQLPKDRFSAERLKGVDSTLKIQPAKLEDSAVYLCASSGQGGNNQPQHFGDGTRLSIL.

This clone was picked up a small number of times. This chain connects TRBV2 to TRBJ1-2; 9 positions agree with TRBD1. The ends lost 6 bases at V and 5 bases at J; junction bases unmatched: 10. Germline values: CDR1 SNHLY, CDR2 FYNNEI. This CDR3 region has 15 residues. CDR3 DNA: TGTGCCAGCAGGATGGGACAGGGTGAAAAGTATGGCTACACCTTC. Translated, it gives CASRMGQGEKYGYTF.

The chain is built from TRBV19 and TRBJ1-2; possibly TRBD1 for D (5 bases). The CDR3 consists of 14 residues. With 9 bases removed from V and 3 bases from J, the gap between germline ends came to 17 bases. Germline loops: CDR1 LNHDA, CDR2 SQIVND (reference sequence). The chain's CDR3 is CASRIGGWDYGYTF. CDR3 DNA sequence: TGTGCCAGCCGGATTGGGGGATGGGACTATGGCTACACCTTC.

V usage is TRBV19 and J usage is TRBJ2-1; a weak D match, TRBD1 (6 bases). The CDR3 sequence is 14 residues long. Trimming left V 4 bases short and J 4 bases short, with 11 bases between. Germline CDR1 is LNHDA and CDR2 is SQIVND (reference sequence). CDR3 amino acids: CASSTDRPYNEQFF. The CDR3 bases are TGTGCCAGTAGTACCGACAGGCCTTACAATGAGCAGTTCTTC.

The rearrangement links TRBV30 to TRBJ1-5, with TRBD1 as a possible D gene (6 bases). This CDR3 region has 12 residues. Germline V lookup: CDR1 GTSNPN, CDR2 SVGIG (reference sequence). The V gene lost 4 bases and the J gene lost 4 bases, with 8 bases spanning the gap. The CDR3 here is CAWTRGNQPQHF. DNA of the CDR3: TGTGCCTGGACCAGGGGAAATCAGCCCCAGCATTTT.

The J gene is TRBJ1-1, the V gene TRBV4-1, with TRBD1 matching over 9 bases. CDR3 length: 15 amino acids. Germline-derived CDR1 and CDR2 are MGHRA and YSYEKL. With 3 bases clipped from V and 6 bases from J, the junction kept 8 bases outside the gene matches. CDR3 in DNA: TGCGCCAGCAGCCAGGGGACAGGGAGGAAGGCTGAAGCTTTCTTT. Encoded protein: CASSQGTGRKAEAFF.

V gene TRBV6-5 combines with J gene TRBJ1-5, with D perhaps matching TRBD1 (6 bases). Germline assignment: CDR1 MNHEY and CDR2 SVGAGI. This CDR3 is built from 15 residues. Trimming took off 6 bases at V and 7 bases at J, with 19 bases between the two ends. The CDR3 DNA is TGTGCCAGCAGCCGCACAGGGAGGGAAGGCCAGCCCCAGCATTTT. The encoded protein is CASSRTGREGQPQHF.

The rearrangement links TRBV5-1 to TRBJ2-5, with D tentatively TRBD2 (5 bases). The CDR3 runs to 16 residues. Germline loops: CDR1 SGHRS, CDR2 YFSETQ. V was pared by 0 bases and J by 5 bases, with 17 bases between. CDR3 residues: CASSLAGRQLGETQYF. The CDR3, as DNA: TGCGCCAGCAGCTTGGCCGGACGGCAACTAGGGGAGACCCAGTACTTC.